This TCR beta chain is from a study of PD-1 blockade in classical Hodgkin lymphoma. Study-level points and caveats: Unlike CD8+ TCR diversity, which did not rise significantly by C4D1, CD4+ TCR diversity did.

Every one of the patients relapsed after autologous stem cell transplantation (brentuximab vedotin exposure was variable). Germline V CDR1 and CDR2: MNHEY, SMNVEV (reference sequence). CDR3 length: 14 residues. Losses at the gene ends were 2 bases for V and 1 base for J; bases not matched to a gene: 2. Note on this clone: Its antigen remains unidentified.

Using immunoSEQ multiplex PCR, the repertoire was profiled, and TCRdb retains in-frame clones only, with some absent. The repertoire includes about 39,000 clones, approximately 69% of them detected once, and 13% to 15% sits in the top ten. The origin of this receptor is a human donor with classical Hodgkin lymphoma. Sequencing was performed on peripheral blood mononuclear cells (PBMCs), taken before the second cycle of nivolumab. The chain joins TRBV27 to TRBJ2-7, with 7 bases matching TRBD1. The CDR3: CASSLKTGSYEQYF. CDR3 DNA: TGTGCCAGCAGTTTAAAGACAGGGTCCTACGAGCAGTACTTC.